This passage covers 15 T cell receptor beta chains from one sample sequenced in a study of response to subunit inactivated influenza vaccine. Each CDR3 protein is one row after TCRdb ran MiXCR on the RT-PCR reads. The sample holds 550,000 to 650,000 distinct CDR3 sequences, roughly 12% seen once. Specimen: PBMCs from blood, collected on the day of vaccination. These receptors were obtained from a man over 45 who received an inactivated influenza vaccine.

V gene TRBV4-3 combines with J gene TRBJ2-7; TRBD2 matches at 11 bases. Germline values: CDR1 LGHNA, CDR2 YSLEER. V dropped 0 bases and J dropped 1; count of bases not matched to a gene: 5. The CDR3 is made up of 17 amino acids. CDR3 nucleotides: TGCGCCAGCAGCCAAGAAAGACTAGCGGGGCCATCCTACGAGCAGTACTTC. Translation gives CASSQERLAGPSYEQYF.

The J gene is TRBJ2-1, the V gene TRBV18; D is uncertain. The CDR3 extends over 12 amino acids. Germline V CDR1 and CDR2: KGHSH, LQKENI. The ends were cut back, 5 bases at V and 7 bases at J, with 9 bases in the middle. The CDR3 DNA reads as TGTGCCAGCTCAGCCATCTTTAATGAGCAGTTCTTC. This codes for CASSAIFNEQFF.

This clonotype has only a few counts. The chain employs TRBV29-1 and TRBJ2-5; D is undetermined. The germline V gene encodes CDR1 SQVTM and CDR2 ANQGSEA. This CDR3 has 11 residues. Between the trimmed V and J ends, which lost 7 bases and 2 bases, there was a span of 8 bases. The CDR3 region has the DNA TGCAGCGGGACGACTCAAGAGACCCAGTACTTC. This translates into CSGTTQETQYF.

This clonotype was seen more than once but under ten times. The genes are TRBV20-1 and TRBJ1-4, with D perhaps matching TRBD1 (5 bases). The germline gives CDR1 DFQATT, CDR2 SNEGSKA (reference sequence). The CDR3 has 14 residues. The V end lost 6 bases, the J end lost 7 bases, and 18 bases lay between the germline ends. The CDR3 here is CSAPAGGLAEKLFF. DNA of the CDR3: TGCAGTGCCCCTGCTGGGGGATTGGCTGAAAAACTGTTTTTT.

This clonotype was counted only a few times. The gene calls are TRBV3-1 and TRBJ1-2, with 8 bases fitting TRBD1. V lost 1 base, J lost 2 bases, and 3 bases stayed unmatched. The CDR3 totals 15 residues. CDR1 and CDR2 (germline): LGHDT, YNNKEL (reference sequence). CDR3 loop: CASSQVRTGNYGYTF. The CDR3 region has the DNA TGTGCCAGCAGCCAAGTGCGGACAGGGAACTATGGCTACACCTTC. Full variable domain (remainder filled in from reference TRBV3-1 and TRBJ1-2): DTAVSQTPKYLVTQMGNDKSIKCEQNLGHDTMYWYKQDSKKFLKIMFSYNNKELIINETVPNRFSPKSPDKAHLNLHINSLELGDSAVYFCASSQVRTGNYGYTFGSGTRLTVV.

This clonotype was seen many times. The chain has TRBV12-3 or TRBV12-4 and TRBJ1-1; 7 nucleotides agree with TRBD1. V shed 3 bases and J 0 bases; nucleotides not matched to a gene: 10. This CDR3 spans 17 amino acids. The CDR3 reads CASSFSRGQSMNTEAFF. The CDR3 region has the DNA TGTGCCAGCAGTTTTAGTAGGGGGCAGTCCATGAACACTGAAGCTTTCTTT.

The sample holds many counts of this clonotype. The CDR3 is CASSLEGFSYEQYF. The CDR3 DNA reads TGCGCCAGCAGCTTGGAAGGGTTCTCCTACGAGCAGTACTTC. The chain couples TRBV5-1 to TRBJ2-7, with D uncertain. Trimming took 0 bases from V and 0 from J, leaving 7 bases between them. The germline gives CDR1 SGHRS, CDR2 YFSETQ. The CDR3 spans 14 residues.

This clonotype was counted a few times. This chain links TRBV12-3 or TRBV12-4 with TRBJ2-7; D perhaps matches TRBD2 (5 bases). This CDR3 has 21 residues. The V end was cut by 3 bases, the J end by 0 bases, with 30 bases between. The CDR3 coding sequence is TGTGCCAGCAGTTTTTCTCCCGGCCAATCGGGTCGGGAATCAAGCTCCTACGAGCAGTACTTC. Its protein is CASSFSPGQSGRESSSYEQYF.

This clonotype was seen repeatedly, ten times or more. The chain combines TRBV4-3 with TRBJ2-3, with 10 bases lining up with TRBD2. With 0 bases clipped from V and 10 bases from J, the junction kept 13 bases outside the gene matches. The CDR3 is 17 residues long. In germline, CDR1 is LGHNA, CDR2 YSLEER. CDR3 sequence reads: CASSQDLTSGTRGAQYF. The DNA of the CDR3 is TGCGCCAGCAGCCAAGATCTAACTAGCGGGACGCGGGGTGCGCAGTATTTT.

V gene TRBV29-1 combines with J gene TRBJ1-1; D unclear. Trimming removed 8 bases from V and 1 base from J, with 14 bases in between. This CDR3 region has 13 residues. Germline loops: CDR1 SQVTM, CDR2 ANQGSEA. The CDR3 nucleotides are TGCAGCATTTGGTCCAGCGCGAACACTGAAGCTTTCTTT. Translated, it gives CSIWSSANTEAFF.

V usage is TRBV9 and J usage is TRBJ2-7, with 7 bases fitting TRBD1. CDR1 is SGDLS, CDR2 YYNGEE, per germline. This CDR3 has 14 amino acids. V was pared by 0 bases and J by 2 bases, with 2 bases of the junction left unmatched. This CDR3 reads CASSVDGTAYEQYF. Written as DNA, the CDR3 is TGTGCCAGCAGCGTAGACGGGACAGCCTACGAGCAGTACTTC.

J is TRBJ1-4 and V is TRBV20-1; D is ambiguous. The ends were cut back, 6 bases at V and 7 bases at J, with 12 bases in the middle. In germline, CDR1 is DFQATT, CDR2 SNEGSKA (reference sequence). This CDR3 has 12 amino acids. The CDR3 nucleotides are TGCAGTGCATTTTCACGTACTGAAAAACTGTTTTTT. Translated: CSAFSRTEKLFF.

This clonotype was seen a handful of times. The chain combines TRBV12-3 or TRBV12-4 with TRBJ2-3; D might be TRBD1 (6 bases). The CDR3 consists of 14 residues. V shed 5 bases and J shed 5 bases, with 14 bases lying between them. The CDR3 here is CASSDRTVQDTQYF. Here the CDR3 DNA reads TGTGCCAGCAGTGATCGGACAGTCCAAGATACGCAGTATTTT.

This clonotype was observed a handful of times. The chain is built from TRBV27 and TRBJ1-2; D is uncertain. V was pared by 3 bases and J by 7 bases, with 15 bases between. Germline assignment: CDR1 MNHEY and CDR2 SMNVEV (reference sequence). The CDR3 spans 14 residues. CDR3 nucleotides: TGTGCCAGCAGTTTTTCAGGTGGAAAGTCTGGCTACACCTTC. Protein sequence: CASSFSGGKSGYTF.

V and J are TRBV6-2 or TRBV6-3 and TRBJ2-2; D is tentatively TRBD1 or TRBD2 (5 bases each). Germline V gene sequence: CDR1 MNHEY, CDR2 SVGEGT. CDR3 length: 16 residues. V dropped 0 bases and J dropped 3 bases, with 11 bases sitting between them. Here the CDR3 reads CASSYSRDEDTGELFF. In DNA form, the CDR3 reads TGTGCCAGCAGTTACTCGAGGGACGAGGACACCGGGGAGCTGTTTTTT.